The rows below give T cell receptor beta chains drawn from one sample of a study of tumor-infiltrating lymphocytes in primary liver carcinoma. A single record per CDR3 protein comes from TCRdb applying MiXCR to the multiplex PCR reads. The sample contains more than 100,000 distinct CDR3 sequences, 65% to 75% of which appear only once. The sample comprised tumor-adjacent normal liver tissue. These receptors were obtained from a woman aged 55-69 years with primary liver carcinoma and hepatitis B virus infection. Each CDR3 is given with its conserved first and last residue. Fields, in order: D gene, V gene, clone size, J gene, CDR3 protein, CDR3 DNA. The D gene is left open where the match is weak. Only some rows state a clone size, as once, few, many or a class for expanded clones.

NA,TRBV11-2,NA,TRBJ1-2,CASGLTGSVYGYTF,TGTGCCAGCGGCTTAACAGGGTCAGTCTATGGCTACACCTTC
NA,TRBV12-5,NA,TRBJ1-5,CASDLTQPQHF,TGTGCTAGTGATTTAACTCAACCCCAGCATTTT
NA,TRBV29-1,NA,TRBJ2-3,CSVALGDTQYF,TGTAGCGTTGCCCTGGGGGATACGCAGTATTTT
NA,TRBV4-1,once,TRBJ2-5,CASSQDPVGLETQYF,TGCGCCAGCAGCCAAGACCCAGTGGGTTTAGAGACCCAGTATTTC
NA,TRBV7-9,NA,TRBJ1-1,CASSFPPVIEAFF,TGTGCCAGCAGCTTCCCCCCGGTGATTGAAGCTTTCTTT
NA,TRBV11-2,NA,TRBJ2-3,CASSDLVGADTQYF,TGTGCCAGCAGCGATCTGGTGGGAGCAGATACGCAGTATTTT
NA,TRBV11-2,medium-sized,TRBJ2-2,CASSLESGFTGELFF,TGTGCCAGCAGCTTAGAGTCAGGGTTCACCGGGGAGCTGTTTTTT
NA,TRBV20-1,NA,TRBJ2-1,CSAMGYNEQFF,TGCAGTGCTATGGGCTACAATGAGCAGTTCTTC
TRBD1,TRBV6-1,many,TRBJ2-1,CASSLDRVLAGQFF,TGTGCCAGCAGTTTGGACAGGGTCTTGGCCGGGCAGTTCTTC
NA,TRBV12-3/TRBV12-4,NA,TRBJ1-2,CASSPGTHDCTF,TGTGCCAGCAGTCCCGGGACACATGACTGCACCTTC
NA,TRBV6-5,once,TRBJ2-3,CASIKLLESDTQYF,TGTGCCAGCATCAAATTATTGGAGTCAGATACGCAGTATTTT
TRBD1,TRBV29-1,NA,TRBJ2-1,CSVGQGTYNEQFF,TGCAGCGTTGGACAGGGGACATATAATGAGCAGTTCTTC
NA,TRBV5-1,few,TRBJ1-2,CASGLAYPGGYTF,TGCGCCAGCGGCTTGGCCTACCCGGGCGGCTACACCTTC
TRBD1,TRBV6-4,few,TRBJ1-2,CTSSDRQGTYTF,TGTACCAGCAGTGACCGACAGGGGACCTACACCTTC
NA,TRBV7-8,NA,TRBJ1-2,CASGLSSGSGYGYTF,TGTGCCAGCGGCTTAAGTTCGGGGTCAGGGTATGGTTACACCTTC
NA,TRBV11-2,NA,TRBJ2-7,CASRLAPRIVYEQYF,TGTGCCAGCAGGTTAGCCCCGAGAATTGTCTACGAACAGTACTTC
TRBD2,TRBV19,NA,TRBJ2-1,CASSTETSGYWPSYNEKFF,TGTGCCAGTAGTACCGAGACTAGCGGGTACTGGCCCTCCTACAATGAGAAGTTCTTC
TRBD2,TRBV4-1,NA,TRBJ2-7,CASSQPGASGSGEQYF,TGCGCCAGCAGCCAACCAGGGGCTAGCGGGAGCGGCGAGCAGTACTTC
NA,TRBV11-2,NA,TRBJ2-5,CASSFIETQYF,TGTGCCAGCAGCTTTATCGAGACCCAGTATTTC
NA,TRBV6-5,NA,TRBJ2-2,CASSYDIGGELFF,TGTGCCAGCAGTTACGATATTGGCGGGGAGCTGTTTTTC
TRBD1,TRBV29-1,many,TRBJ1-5,CSVRTGDQPQHF,TGCAGCGTTCGGACAGGGGATCAGCCCCAGCATTTT
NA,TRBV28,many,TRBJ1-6,CASNPNNSPLHF,TGTGCCAGCAATCCTAATAATTCACCCCTCCACTTT
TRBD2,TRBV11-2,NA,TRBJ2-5,CASSPYGGRAQETQYF,TGTGCCAGCAGCCCATATGGCGGGAGAGCACAAGAGACCCAGTACTTC
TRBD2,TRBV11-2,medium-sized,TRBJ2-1,CASSLEGAGQQFF,TGTGCCAGCAGCTTAGAGGGAGCGGGGCAGCAGTTCTTC
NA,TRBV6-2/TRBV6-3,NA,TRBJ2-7,CVSSPYLCEQYF,NA
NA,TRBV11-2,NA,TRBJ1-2,CASCFDRVDAYGYTF,TGTGCCAGCTGCTTTGATCGGGTAGACGCTTATGGCTACACCTTC